A selection of T cell receptor beta chains follows, all from one sample in a study of neoadjuvant anti-PD-1 for oral cavity cancer. This table comes from immunoSEQ multiplex PCR, and its TCRdb copy is limited to in-frame clones, with some not included. The sample carries under 7,500 clones, 54% recorded once. The specimen comprised tumor tissue, sampled before nivolumab (anti-PD-1) treatment. These receptors all stem from a person aged 40-85 years with oral cavity squamous cell carcinoma. CDR3s include the opening cysteine and the closing phenylalanine or tryptophan. D genes are given only for firm matches. Only some rows state a clone size, as once, few, many or a class for expanded clones.

d_call,clone_size,v_call,j_call,cdr3_aa,cdr3_nt
NA,NA,TRBV5-4,TRBJ1-1,CASSLAPGAQSEAFF,TGTGCCAGCAGCTTGGCCCCAGGGGCGCAATCTGAAGCTTTCTTT
NA,NA,TRBV19,TRBJ1-2,CASSPRNRSPYGYTF,TGTGCCAGTAGTCCCCGGAACAGGAGCCCCTATGGCTACACCTTC
NA,NA,TRBV5-1,TRBJ1-5,CASSPGGYSNQPQHF,TGCGCCAGCAGCCCAGGCGGCTATAGCAATCAGCCCCAGCATTTT
TRBD2,few,TRBV4-1,TRBJ2-7,CASSQDQSGSRPYEQYF,TGCGCCAGCAGCCAAGATCAGAGCGGGAGCCGCCCCTACGAGCAGTACTTC
TRBD2,NA,TRBV30,TRBJ2-3,CAWSSGTFADTQYF,TGTGCCTGGAGTAGCGGGACTTTCGCAGATACGCAGTATTTT
NA,medium-sized,TRBV2,TRBJ1-5,CASSEDGQRNQPQHF,TGTGCCAGCAGTGAAGACGGACAGCGTAATCAGCCCCAGCATTTT
NA,few,TRBV29-1,TRBJ1-2,CSADMAGYTF,TGCAGCGCCGACATGGCTGGCTACACCTTC
NA,NA,TRBV5-4,TRBJ2-2,CASSLIDTGELFF,TGTGCCAGCAGCTTGATAGATACCGGGGAGCTGTTTTTT
TRBD2,NA,TRBV10-2,TRBJ2-3,CASSELAGGHGDTQYF,TGCGCCAGCAGTGAACTAGCGGGGGGACATGGGGATACGCAGTATTTT
NA,few,TRBV5-1,TRBJ1-1,CASSPGTRNTEAFF,TGCGCCAGCAGCCCCGGGACACGGAACACTGAAGCTTTCTTT
NA,NA,TRBV11-3,TRBJ2-1,CASSLGAGYNEQFF,TGTGCCAGCAGCTTAGGCGCGGGATATAATGAGCAGTTCTTC
NA,NA,TRBV14,TRBJ1-1,CASSPYRVAEAFF,TGTGCCAGCAGCCCCTACAGGGTCGCTGAAGCTTTCTTT
NA,NA,TRBV6-5,TRBJ2-5,CASSYRDGTQYF,TGTGCCAGCAGTTACAGGGACGGGACCCAGTACTTC
TRBD2,NA,TRBV6-1,TRBJ2-3,CASSEARGGLAGPRWLDTQYF,TGTGCCAGCAGTGAAGCCCGTGGAGGACTAGCGGGCCCACGGTGGTTAGATACGCAGTATTTT
TRBD2,NA,TRBV18,TRBJ2-3,CASSPAGGTSSTDTQYF,TGTGCCAGCTCACCAGCGGGGGGAACTTCTAGCACAGATACGCAGTATTTT
NA,NA,TRBV6-5,TRBJ1-2,CASSYAGRADYGYTF,TGTGCCAGCAGTTACGCGGGACGCGCGGACTATGGCTACACCTTC
NA,NA,TRBV7-9,TRBJ2-7,CASSPGLARGEQYF,TGTGCCAGCAGCCCCGGGCTAGCTAGGGGCGAGCAGTACTTC
NA,few,TRBV15,TRBJ1-5,CATSDGGRASNQPQHF,TGTGCCACCAGCGACGGCGGGAGGGCTAGCAATCAGCCCCAGCATTTT
NA,NA,TRBV7-2,TRBJ1-2,CASSWPGTGYTF,TGTGCCAGCAGCTGGCCGGGAACTGGCTACACCTTC
NA,few,TRBV6-6,TRBJ1-6,CASSPTGNNSPLHF,TGTGCCAGCAGCCCTACAGGGAACAATTCACCCCTCCACTTT
NA,NA,TRBV19,TRBJ2-1,CASSIGTGPRFF,TGTGCCAGTAGTATAGGAACGGGGCCACGGTTCTTC
NA,NA,TRBV7-2,TRBJ1-2,CASSNRVGYTF,TGTGCCAGCAGCAACAGGGTCGGCTACACCTTC
TRBD2,few,TRBV5-1,TRBJ2-3,CASSRDLAGPDTQYF,TGCGCCAGCAGTCGAGATCTAGCGGGGCCAGATACGCAGTATTTT
TRBD2,NA,TRBV13,TRBJ2-3,CASRFRLAGFDTQYF,TGTGCCAGCAGATTTAGACTAGCGGGGTTTGATACGCAGTATTTT
NA,NA,TRBV19,TRBJ1-2,CASSTLLDSGQHTF,TGTGCCAGTAGTACTCTTCTTGATTCGGGACAACACACTTTC
TRBD1,NA,TRBV2,TRBJ1-1,CASSWGQGNTEAFF,TGTGCCAGCAGTTGGGGACAGGGGAACACTGAAGCTTTCTTT
NA,few,TRBV5-6,TRBJ1-4,CASSFGILAEKLFF,TGTGCCAGCAGCTTCGGAATATTGGCTGAAAAACTGTTTTTT
NA,NA,TRBV2,TRBJ2-3,CASSNRLTTRDTQYF,TGTGCCAGCAGTAACAGACTAACCACCAGGGATACGCAGTATTTT
NA,NA,TRBV19,TRBJ1-1,CASSIGSGASSFGAFF,TGTGCCAGTAGTATAGGTTCGGGGGCATCATCCTTTGGAGCTTTCTTT
TRBD1,NA,TRBV19,TRBJ1-1,CASSTITGAVNTEAFF,TGTGCCAGTAGTACCATCACAGGGGCGGTGAACACTGAAGCTTTCTTT
TRBD2,NA,TRBV7-6,TRBJ2-1,CASSLGGGAGGNEQFF,TGTGCCAGCAGCTTAGGTGGTGGAGCGGGAGGCAATGAGCAGTTCTTC
NA,NA,TRBV6-1,TRBJ1-2,CASNPARDYGYTF,TGTGCCAGCAATCCGGCCAGGGACTATGGCTACACCTTC
NA,NA,TRBV25-1,TRBJ2-3,CASSRVGSTDTQYF,TGTGCCAGCAGTCGGGTCGGGAGCACAGATACGCAGTATTTT
TRBD2,NA,TRBV27,TRBJ2-7,CASSLSIGGEQYF,TGTGCCAGCAGTTTATCGATCGGGGGGGAGCAGTACTTC
TRBD1,NA,TRBV6-1,TRBJ2-7,CASSHNQGDSYEQYF,TGTGCCAGCAGCCATAACCAGGGGGACTCCTACGAGCAGTACTTC
NA,NA,TRBV7-9,TRBJ2-3,CASSFSSGTDTQYF,TGTGCCAGCAGCTTTTCTAGCGGCACAGATACGCAGTATTTT
NA,NA,TRBV27,TRBJ2-6,CASSLNIILGFSGANVLTF,TGTGCCAGCAGTTTAAATATCATATTAGGGTTTTCTGGGGCCAACGTCCTGACTTTC